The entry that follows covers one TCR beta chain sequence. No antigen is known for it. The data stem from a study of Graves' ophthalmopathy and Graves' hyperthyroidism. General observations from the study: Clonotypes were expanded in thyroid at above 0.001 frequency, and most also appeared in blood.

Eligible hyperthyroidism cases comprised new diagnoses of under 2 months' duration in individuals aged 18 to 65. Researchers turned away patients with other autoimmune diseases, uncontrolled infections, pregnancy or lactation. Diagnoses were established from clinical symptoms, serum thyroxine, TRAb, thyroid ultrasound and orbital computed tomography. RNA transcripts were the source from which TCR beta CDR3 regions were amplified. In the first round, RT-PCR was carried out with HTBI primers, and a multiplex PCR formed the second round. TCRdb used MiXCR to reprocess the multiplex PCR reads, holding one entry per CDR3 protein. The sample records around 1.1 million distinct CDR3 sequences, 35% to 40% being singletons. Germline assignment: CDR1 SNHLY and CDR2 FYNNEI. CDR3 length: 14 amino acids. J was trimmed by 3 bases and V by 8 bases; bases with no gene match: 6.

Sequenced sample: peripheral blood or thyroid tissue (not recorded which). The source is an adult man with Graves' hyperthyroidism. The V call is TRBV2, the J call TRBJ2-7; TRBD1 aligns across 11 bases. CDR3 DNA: TGTGCCAGCCGGATGGGGACAGGGGGCTACGAGCAGTACTTC. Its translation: CASRMGTGGYEQYF.